What follows describes a single T cell receptor beta chain. This sample was taken from a study of blood T cell repertoires in COVID-19. Germline assignment: CDR1 SGHAT and CDR2 FQNNGV. Trimming pared 2 bases from V and 4 bases from J, leaving 9 bases between. The CDR3 has 15 amino acids. The method was immunoSEQ multiplex PCR; TCRdb's version includes in-frame clones alone and lacks a portion of them. The data contain approximately 68,000 clones, approximately 90% of them singletons. The TCR sequence derives from a man between 70 and 80 years old with active or convalescent COVID-19. The chain carries TRBV11-2 and TRBJ1-6; possibly TRBD1 for D (5 bases). The source material was peripheral blood. The CDR3 DNA sequence: TGTGCCAGCAGCTTACAACAGGCGTATAATTCACCCCTCCACTTT. Encoded protein: CASSLQQAYNSPLHF.